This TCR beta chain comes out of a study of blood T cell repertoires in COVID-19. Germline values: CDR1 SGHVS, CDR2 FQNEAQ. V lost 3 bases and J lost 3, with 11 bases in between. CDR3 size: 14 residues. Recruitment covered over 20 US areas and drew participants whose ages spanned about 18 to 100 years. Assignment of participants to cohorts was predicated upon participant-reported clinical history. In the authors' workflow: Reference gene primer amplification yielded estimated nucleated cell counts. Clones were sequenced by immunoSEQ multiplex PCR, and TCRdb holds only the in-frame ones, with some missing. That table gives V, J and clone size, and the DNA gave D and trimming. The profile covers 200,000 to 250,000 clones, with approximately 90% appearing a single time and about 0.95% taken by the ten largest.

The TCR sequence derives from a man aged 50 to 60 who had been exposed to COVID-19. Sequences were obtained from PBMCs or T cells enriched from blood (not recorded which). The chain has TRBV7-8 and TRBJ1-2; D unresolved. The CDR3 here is CASSFGGMYYGYTF. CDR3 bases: TGTGCCAGCAGCTTTGGAGGGATGTACTATGGCTACACCTTC.